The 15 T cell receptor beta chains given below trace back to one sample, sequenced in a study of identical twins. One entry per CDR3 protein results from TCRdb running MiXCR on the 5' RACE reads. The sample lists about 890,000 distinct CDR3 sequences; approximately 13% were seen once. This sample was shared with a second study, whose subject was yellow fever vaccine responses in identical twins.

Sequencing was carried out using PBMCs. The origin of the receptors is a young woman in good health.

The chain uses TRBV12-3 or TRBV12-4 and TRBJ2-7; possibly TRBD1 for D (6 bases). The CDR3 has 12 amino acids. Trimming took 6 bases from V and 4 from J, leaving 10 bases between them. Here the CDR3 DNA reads TGTGCCAGCAGCCCCGGACAGTACGAGCAGTACTTC. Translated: CASSPGQYEQYF.

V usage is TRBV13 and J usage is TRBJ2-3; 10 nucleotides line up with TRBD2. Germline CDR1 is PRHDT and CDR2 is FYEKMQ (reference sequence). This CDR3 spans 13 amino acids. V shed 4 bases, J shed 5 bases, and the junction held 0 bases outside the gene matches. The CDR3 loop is CASSSSGGDTQYF. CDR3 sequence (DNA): TGTGCCAGCAGCTCTAGCGGGGGAGATACGCAGTATTTT.

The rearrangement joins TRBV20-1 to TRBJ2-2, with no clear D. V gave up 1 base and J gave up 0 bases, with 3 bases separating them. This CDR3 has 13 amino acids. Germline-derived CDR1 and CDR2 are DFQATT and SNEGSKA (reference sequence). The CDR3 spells CSARVANTGELFF. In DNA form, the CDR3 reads TGCAGTGCTAGAGTTGCGAACACCGGGGAGCTGTTTTTT.

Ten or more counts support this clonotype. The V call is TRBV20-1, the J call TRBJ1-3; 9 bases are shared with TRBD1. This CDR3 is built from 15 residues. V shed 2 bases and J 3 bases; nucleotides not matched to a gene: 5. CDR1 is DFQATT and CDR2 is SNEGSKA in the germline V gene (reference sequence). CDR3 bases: TGCAGTGCTAGACCCGGGACAGGGTTTGGAAACACCATATATTTT. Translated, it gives CSARPGTGFGNTIYF.

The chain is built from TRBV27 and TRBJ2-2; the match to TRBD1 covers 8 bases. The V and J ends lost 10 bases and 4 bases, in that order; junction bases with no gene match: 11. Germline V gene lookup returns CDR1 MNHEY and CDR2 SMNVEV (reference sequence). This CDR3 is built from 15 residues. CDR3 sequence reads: CATTRQGKTTGELFF. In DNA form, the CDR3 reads TGTGCCACCACTCGACAGGGGAAGACCACCGGGGAGCTGTTTTTT.

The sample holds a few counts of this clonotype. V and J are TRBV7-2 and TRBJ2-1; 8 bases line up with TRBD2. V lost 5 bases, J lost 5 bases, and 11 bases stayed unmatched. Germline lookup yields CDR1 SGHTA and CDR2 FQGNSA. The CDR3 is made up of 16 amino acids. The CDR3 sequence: CASSLQEREYNNEQFF. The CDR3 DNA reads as TGTGCCAGCAGCCTACAAGAGCGGGAGTACAACAATGAGCAGTTCTTC.

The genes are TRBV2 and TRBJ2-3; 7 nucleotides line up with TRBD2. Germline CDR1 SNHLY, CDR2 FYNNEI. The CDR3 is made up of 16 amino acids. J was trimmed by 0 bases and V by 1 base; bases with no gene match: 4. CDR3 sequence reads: CASSEEPAGSTDTQYF. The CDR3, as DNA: TGTGCCAGCAGTGAAGAACCAGCGGGAAGCACAGATACGCAGTATTTT.

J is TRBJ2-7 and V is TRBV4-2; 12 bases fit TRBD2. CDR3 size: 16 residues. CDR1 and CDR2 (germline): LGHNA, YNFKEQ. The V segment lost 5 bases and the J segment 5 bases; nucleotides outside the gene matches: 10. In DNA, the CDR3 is TGTGCCAGCAGCTCAAACCTAGCGGGGGGGCGCCACGAGCAGTACGTC. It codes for CASSSNLAGGRHEQYV.

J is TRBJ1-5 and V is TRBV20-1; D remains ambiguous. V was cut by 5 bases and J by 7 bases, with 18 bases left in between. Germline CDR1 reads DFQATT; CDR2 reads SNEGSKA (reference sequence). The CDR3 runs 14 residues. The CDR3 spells CSASRPGTRQPQHF. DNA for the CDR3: TGCAGTGCTTCCCGCCCGGGAACTCGGCAGCCCCAGCATTTT.

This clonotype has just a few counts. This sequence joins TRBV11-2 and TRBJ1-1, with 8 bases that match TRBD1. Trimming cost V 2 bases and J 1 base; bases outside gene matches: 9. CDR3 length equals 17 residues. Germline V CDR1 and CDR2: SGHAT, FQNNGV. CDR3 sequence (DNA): TGTGCCAGCAGCTTATTACCCGGGACAGGAGAGAACACTGAAGCTTTCTTT. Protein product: CASSLLPGTGENTEAFF.

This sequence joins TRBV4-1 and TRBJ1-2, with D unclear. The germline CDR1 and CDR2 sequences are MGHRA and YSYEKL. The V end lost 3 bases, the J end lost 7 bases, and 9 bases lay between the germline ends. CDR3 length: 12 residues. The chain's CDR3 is CASSQGPGGYTF. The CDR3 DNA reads TGCGCCAGCAGCCAGGGCCCCGGTGGCTACACCTTC.

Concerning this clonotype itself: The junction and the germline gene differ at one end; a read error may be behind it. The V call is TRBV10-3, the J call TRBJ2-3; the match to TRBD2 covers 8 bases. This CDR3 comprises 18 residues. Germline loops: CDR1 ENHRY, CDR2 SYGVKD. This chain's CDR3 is CTISFPGGVLTSTDTQYF. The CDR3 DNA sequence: TGTACCATCAGTTTTCCCGGGGGGGTCCTTACTAGCACAGATACGCAGTATTTT.

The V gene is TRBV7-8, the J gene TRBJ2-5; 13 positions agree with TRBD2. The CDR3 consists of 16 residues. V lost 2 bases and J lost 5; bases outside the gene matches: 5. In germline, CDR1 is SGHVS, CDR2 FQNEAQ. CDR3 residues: CASSLTGLAGVETQYF. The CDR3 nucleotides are TGTGCCAGCAGCTTAACTGGACTAGCGGGGGTGGAGACCCAGTACTTC.

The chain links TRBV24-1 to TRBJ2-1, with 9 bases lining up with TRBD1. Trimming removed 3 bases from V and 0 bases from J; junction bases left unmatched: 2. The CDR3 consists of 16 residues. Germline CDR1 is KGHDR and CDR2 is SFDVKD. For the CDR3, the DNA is TGTGCCACCAGTGATCGGACAGGGGACTCCTACAATGAGCAGTTCTTC. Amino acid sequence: CATSDRTGDSYNEQFF.

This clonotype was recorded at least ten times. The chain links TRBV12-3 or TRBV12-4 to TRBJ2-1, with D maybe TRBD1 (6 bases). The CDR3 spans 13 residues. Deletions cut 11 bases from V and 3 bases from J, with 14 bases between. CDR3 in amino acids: CACFRDNYNEQFF. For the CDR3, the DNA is TGTGCCTGCTTCCGGGACAACTACAATGAGCAGTTCTTC.